Below, 3 T cell receptor beta chains from the same sample are listed, as sequenced in a study of T cell changes during pregnancy in multiple sclerosis. The protocol was immunoSEQ multiplex PCR, while the TCRdb copy is restricted to in-frame clones and leaves out a portion. Of some 30,000 clones listed, 80% to 90% are singletons. The sample consisted of CD8+ T cells from peripheral blood mononuclear cells, taken in the third trimester of pregnancy. The receptor set was obtained from a female donor with multiple sclerosis, enrolled in a pregnancy study.

This chain uses TRBV27 with TRBJ1-1, with D hard to call. The CDR3 is made up of 14 amino acids. Trimming pared 0 bases from V and 6 bases from J, leaving 11 bases between. Per germline, CDR1 MNHEY and CDR2 SMNVEV (reference sequence). The CDR3 DNA reads TGTGCCAGCAGTTTATCCCCCACAACCCCTGAAGCTTTCTTT. Protein: CASSLSPTTPEAFF.

The chain uses TRBV2 and TRBJ2-7, with D possibly matching TRBD2 (5 bases). The V gene lost 6 bases and the J gene lost 2 bases, with 11 bases spanning the gap. CDR3 length equals 13 residues. Germline CDR1 SNHLY, CDR2 FYNNEI. CDR3 in DNA: TGTGCCAGCAGGGACGGAGGAACCTACGAGCAGTACTTC. It translates to CASRDGGTYEQYF.

The chain recombines TRBV27 with TRBJ1-5; tentative D call: TRBD1 (5 bases). CDR3 length equals 16 residues. Germline V gene lookup returns CDR1 MNHEY and CDR2 SMNVEV (reference sequence). Trimming left V 4 bases short and J 0 bases short, with 13 bases between. Here the CDR3 reads CASSSGHFSSNQPQHF. Here the CDR3 DNA reads TGTGCCAGCAGTTCCGGACACTTTTCTAGCAATCAGCCCCAGCATTTT.